The 28 T cell receptor beta chains given below trace back to one sample, sequenced in a study of blood T cell repertoires in COVID-19. Profiled with immunoSEQ multiplex PCR; TCRdb holds only in-frame clones, not every one. Of a few hundred thousand clones in the sample, around 91% were seen once. Sequencing was performed on PBMCs or T cells enriched from blood (not recorded which). The receptors originated from a woman aged 18-29 years with acute COVID-19.

This chain links TRBV19 with TRBJ2-2; D is possibly TRBD1 (5 bases). Germline V lookup: CDR1 LNHDA, CDR2 SQIVND (reference sequence). The V end was cut by 1 base, the J end by 2 bases, with 11 bases between. The CDR3 has 16 residues. The CDR3 loop is CASSIGRRANTGELFF. CDR3 bases: TGTGCCAGTAGTATAGGGCGCAGGGCAAACACCGGGGAGCTGTTTTTT.

The chain is built from TRBV14 and TRBJ2-2, with D uncertain. CDR3 length: 13 residues. Deletions cut 5 bases from V and 6 bases from J, with 10 bases between. Per germline, CDR1 SGHDN and CDR2 FVKESK. For the CDR3, the DNA is TGTGCCAGCAGCGAAGGACGGGCCGGGGAGCTGTTTTTT. Protein sequence: CASSEGRAGELFF.

V usage is TRBV18 and J usage is TRBJ2-5; TRBD2 might be the D (6 bases). The CDR3 contains 16 residues. V lost 0 bases, J lost 7 bases, and 18 bases lay in between. Germline-derived CDR1 and CDR2 are KGHSH and LQKENI. The CDR3 DNA reads as TGTGCCAGCTCACCACCGCGGGGACTCGTTTTGGTGACCCAGTACTTC. The encoded protein is CASSPPRGLVLVTQYF.

This chain uses TRBV4-2 with TRBJ2-5; TRBD2 agrees at 9 bases. The CDR3 sequence is 15 residues long. Germline assignment: CDR1 LGHNA and CDR2 YNFKEQ. V lost 3 bases to trimming and J lost 5 bases; unmatched junction nucleotides: 7. In DNA form, the CDR3 reads TGTGCCAGCAGCCAGGGTCTGGCGGGAGGGGAGACCCAGTACTTC. Translated, it gives CASSQGLAGGETQYF.

The genes are TRBV7-9 and TRBJ2-3; maybe TRBD2 (5 bases). This CDR3 spans 14 amino acids. From germline, CDR1 is SEHNR and CDR2 FQNEAQ (reference sequence). V dropped 1 base and J dropped 10 bases, with 15 bases sitting between them. Here the CDR3 reads CASSLVGAATAQYF. CDR3 nucleotides: TGTGCCAGCAGCTTAGTGGGAGCCGCCACGGCGCAGTATTTT.

J is TRBJ2-5 and V is TRBV18; 14 bases are a match to TRBD2. Germline CDR1 and CDR2: KGHSH and LQKENI. CDR3 size: 20 residues. Trimming at V came to 2 bases and at J to 0 bases, leaving 11 bases not matched to a gene. CDR3: CASSPKPGLAGVPYQETQYF. In DNA, the CDR3 is TGTGCCAGCTCACCAAAGCCGGGACTAGCGGGAGTCCCGTACCAAGAGACCCAGTACTTC.

V and J are TRBV30 and TRBJ1-4; TRBD1 might be the D (5 bases). The CDR3 is 13 amino acids. V lost 2 bases to trimming and J lost 5 bases, with 9 bases between them. Germline loops: CDR1 GTSNPN, CDR2 SVGIG (reference sequence). This CDR3 reads CAWSWGPNEKLFF. The CDR3 DNA reads TGTGCCTGGAGTTGGGGCCCGAATGAAAAACTGTTTTTT.

J is TRBJ2-3 and V is TRBV28; D may be TRBD2 (6 bases). Trimming shortened V by 3 bases and J by 2 bases, and 9 bases separated the two germline ends. From germline, CDR1 is MDHEN and CDR2 SYDVKM. This CDR3 spans 14 amino acids. The CDR3, as DNA: TGTGCCAGCAGTTTTGCGGGGCTCACAGATACGCAGTATTTT. Its translation is CASSFAGLTDTQYF.

This chain uses TRBV10-1 with TRBJ1-1; tentatively, D is TRBD1 (6 bases). CDR3 length: 18 residues. Germline V gives CDR1 WNHNN, CDR2 SYGVQD (reference sequence). V lost 2 bases to trimming and J lost 6 bases, with 25 bases between them. CDR3 DNA sequence: TGCGCCAGCAGTGAGAACAGGGTCGGTAAGGGGCCAAAGGCTGAAGCTTTCTTT. Its translation: CASSENRVGKGPKAEAFF.

The chain links TRBV27 to TRBJ2-7; 8 positions agree with TRBD1. Germline lookup yields CDR1 MNHEY and CDR2 SMNVEV (reference sequence). The CDR3 is 15 residues long. With 10 bases clipped from V and 2 bases from J, the junction kept 13 bases outside the gene matches. CDR3 in amino acids: CATQGAYEKTYEQYF. The CDR3 coding sequence is TGTGCCACCCAGGGGGCCTATGAAAAAACCTACGAGCAGTACTTC.

This chain links TRBV3-1 (or the pseudogene TRBV3-2) with TRBJ2-3; D gene ambiguous. The CDR3 spans 13 residues. Germline loops: CDR1 LGHDT, CDR2 YNNKEL (reference sequence). The V and J ends lost 2 bases and 6 bases respectively, with 9 bases between them. Here the CDR3 reads CASSQYARDTQYF. DNA of the CDR3: TGTGCCAGCAGCCAATATGCTAGGGATACGCAGTATTTT.

This chain uses TRBV3-1 (or the pseudogene TRBV3-2) with TRBJ1-5; D might be TRBD1 (5 bases). Between the trimmed V and J ends, which lost 5 bases and 3 bases, there was a span of 11 bases. CDR1 and CDR2 (germline): LGHDT, YNNKEL (reference sequence). The CDR3 covers 14 residues. In DNA, the CDR3 is TGTGCCAGCAGCAGCCAGGGAAACAATCAGCCCCAGCATTTT. Its protein is CASSSQGNNQPQHF.

This chain joins TRBV9 and TRBJ1-3, with 7 bases aligning to TRBD1. Germline V lookup: CDR1 SGDLS, CDR2 YYNGEE. The CDR3 has 15 residues. V lost 0 bases to trimming and J lost 4 bases; unmatched junction nucleotides: 4. CDR3 amino acids: CASSVEGGSGNTIYF. The CDR3 DNA is TGTGCCAGCAGCGTAGAAGGGGGCTCGGGAAACACCATATATTTT.

The gene calls are TRBV5-1 and TRBJ2-2, with a weak D call TRBD1 (5 bases). The V end lost 0 bases, the J end lost 0 bases, and 6 bases lay between the germline ends. This CDR3 has 15 amino acids. Germline V gene data show CDR1 as SGHRS and CDR2 as YFSETQ. CDR3: CASSLGTTNTGELFF. CDR3 coding DNA: TGCGCCAGCAGCTTGGGGACAACGAACACCGGGGAGCTGTTTTTT.

The V gene is TRBV6-5, the J gene TRBJ2-1, with 9 bases aligning to TRBD1. From germline, CDR1 is MNHEY and CDR2 SVGAGI. V shed 6 bases, J shed 9 bases, and the junction held 12 bases outside the gene matches. The CDR3 runs 15 residues. CDR3: CASSDTGGRDGEQFF. The CDR3 DNA reads as TGTGCCAGCAGCGATACAGGGGGCCGGGACGGTGAGCAGTTCTTC.

The chain combines TRBV11-2 with TRBJ2-4, with 8 bases fitting TRBD1. Germline V lookup: CDR1 SGHAT, CDR2 FQNNGV. The CDR3 has 17 residues. Trimming cost V 2 bases and J 2 bases; bases outside gene matches: 8. For the CDR3, the DNA is TGTGCCAGCAGCTTAACAGGGGGATCCTCTTCCAAAAACATTCAGTACTTC. This gives the protein CASSLTGGSSSKNIQYF.

The CDR3 here is CASSFVKGVQETQYF. In DNA, the CDR3 is TGTGCCAGCAGCTTTGTAAAAGGAGTTCAAGAGACCCAGTACTTC. V usage is TRBV7-9 and J usage is TRBJ2-5; D gene unclear. Germline assignment: CDR1 SEHNR and CDR2 FQNEAQ (reference sequence). This CDR3 has 15 residues. Between the trimmed V and J ends, which lost 3 bases and 2 bases, there was a span of 13 bases.

The chain employs TRBV7-6 and TRBJ2-2; TRBD2 matches 10 bases. CDR1 and CDR2 from the germline V gene are SGHVS and FNYEAQ. CDR3 length: 18 amino acids. J lost 7 bases, V lost 1 base, and 12 bases had no gene match. CDR3 in amino acids: CASSLVGPGTSAGGELFF. The CDR3 bases are TGTGCCAGCAGCTTAGTGGGGCCTGGGACTAGCGCCGGCGGGGAGCTGTTTTTT.

A remark on this clone: Distinct nucleotide sequences in the sample also encode this CDR3. The chain carries TRBV6-5 and TRBJ2-7; TRBD1 matches at 8 bases. This CDR3 has 15 amino acids. V was clipped by 0 bases and J by 3 bases; unmatched bases: 4. Germline V lookup: CDR1 MNHEY, CDR2 SVGAGI. CDR3 nucleotide sequence: TGTGCCAGCAGTTACTCTGGGACAGGCAGCTACGAGCAGTACTTC. This codes for CASSYSGTGSYEQYF.

This rearrangement joins TRBV19 to TRBJ2-1, with 10 bases identical to TRBD2. The CDR3 contains 17 residues. Germline V gives CDR1 LNHDA, CDR2 SQIVND (reference sequence). The J segment lost 2 bases and the V segment lost 0 bases, leaving 4 bases of the junction unmatched. CDR3 nucleotides: TGTGCCAGTAGTATAGATAAACTAGCGGGAACCTACAATGAGCAGTTCTTC. Residues: CASSIDKLAGTYNEQFF.

The rearrangement joins TRBV27 to TRBJ1-2, with 8 bases that match TRBD1. Germline CDR1 MNHEY, CDR2 SMNVEV (reference sequence). The CDR3 runs to 17 residues. The trim removed 3 bases at V and 4 bases at J, leaving 13 bases unmatched. CDR3 sequence: CASSLSPRQGPPYGYTF. In nucleotides, the CDR3 is TGTGCCAGCAGTTTGAGCCCCCGACAGGGGCCCCCCTATGGCTACACCTTC.

V and J are TRBV23-1 and TRBJ1-3; tentatively, D is TRBD1 (5 bases). TRBV23-1 is marked as an open reading frame, function uncertain. The CDR3 spans 15 residues. Trimming stripped 3 bases from V and 2 bases from J, with 11 bases between. The CDR3 protein is CASSHWAGTGNTIYF. The CDR3 DNA reads TGCGCCAGCAGTCATTGGGCAGGGACTGGAAACACCATATATTTT.

V and J are TRBV9 and TRBJ2-1; D perhaps matches TRBD2 (5 bases). CDR1 SGDLS and CDR2 YYNGEE come from the germline V gene. V was pared by 4 bases and J by 5 bases, with 22 bases between. This CDR3 region has 17 residues. The CDR3 region is CASSHRKASRHDNEQFF. The CDR3, as DNA: TGTGCCAGCAGCCACCGGAAGGCTAGCCGACACGACAATGAGCAGTTCTTC.

The rearrangement joins TRBV27 to TRBJ2-7, with 9 bases lining up with TRBD2. Trimming at V came to 5 bases and at J to 2 bases, leaving 13 bases not matched to a gene. Germline V gene lookup returns CDR1 MNHEY and CDR2 SMNVEV (reference sequence). The CDR3 runs 17 residues. CDR3 sequence (DNA): TGTGCCAGCAGTGAACCACCCGGACTAGCGCGGACCTACGAGCAGTACTTC. Protein: CASSEPPGLARTYEQYF.

J is TRBJ2-2 and V is TRBV7-9; 13 bases agree with TRBD2. CDR1 SEHNR and CDR2 FQNEAQ come from the germline V gene (reference sequence). V was clipped by 5 bases and J by 5 bases; unmatched bases: 8. The CDR3 runs to 17 residues. DNA of the CDR3: TGTGCCAGCAGCCGAAGAGGACTAGCGGGAGTGACCGGGGAGCTGTTTTTT. Amino acid sequence: CASSRRGLAGVTGELFF.

This clone came up a few times. The chain joins TRBV5-1 to TRBJ2-1, with 7 bases matching TRBD1. V was pared by 0 bases and J by 4 bases, with 13 bases of the junction left unmatched. The CDR3 is 18 residues long. The germline V gene has CDR1 SGHRS and CDR2 YFSETQ. The DNA for the CDR3 is TGCGCCAGCAGCTTGGCCGTCACTCCAGGGGGTGGGTACAATGAGCAGTTCTTC. Amino acid sequence: CASSLAVTPGGGYNEQFF. Looking up the rest from reference TRBV5-1 and TRBJ2-1 gives the full variable domain: KAGVTQTPRYLIKTRGQQVTLSCSPISGHRSVSWYQQTPGQGLQFLFEYFSETQRNKGNFPGRFSGRQFSNSRSEMNVSTLELGDSALYLCASSLAVTPGGGYNEQFFGPGTRLTVL.

This clone showed up many times. The J gene is TRBJ1-1, the V gene TRBV6-2 or TRBV6-3; 9 bases fit TRBD1. The CDR3 is 12 amino acids. Per the germline V gene, CDR1 is MNHEY and CDR2 is SVGEGT. With V trimmed by 5 bases and J by 12 bases, 7 bases remained unmatched. CDR3 sequence: CASSTGTGRTFF. In DNA, the CDR3 is TGTGCCAGCAGTACCGGGACAGGGAGAACTTTCTTT.

The chain uses TRBV6-5 and TRBJ1-3, with unresolved D. CDR1 MNHEY and CDR2 SVGAGI come from the germline V gene. This CDR3 spans 15 amino acids. V gave up 4 bases and J gave up 0 bases, with 10 bases separating them. This CDR3 reads CASSWNRHSGNTIYF. CDR3 in DNA: TGTGCCAGCAGTTGGAACAGACACTCTGGAAACACCATATATTTT.